Below are 17 T cell receptor beta chains sequenced from a single sample in a study of beta chain features in type 1 diabetes. These receptors' targets are unknown. Every bit of the isolated RNA underwent reverse transcription, so sequencing read expressed TCRB transcripts. Sequencing used immunoSEQ multiplex PCR; TCRdb keeps in-frame clones, though not all of them. Counted here are some 140,000 clones, approximately 10% occurring once; the ten biggest clones make up around 0.7%. Broader study findings: When Type 1 diabetes patients were examined, their TCRB CDR3s proved moderately but significantly shorter in all four CD4+ subsets.

Sequences were obtained from central memory CD4+ T cells from blood. These receptors were obtained from a man younger than 45 with type 1 diabetes.

This chain uses TRBV28 with TRBJ1-2; unclear D gene. Per germline, CDR1 MDHEN and CDR2 SYDVKM. Trimming stripped 7 bases from V and 5 bases from J, with 20 bases between. The CDR3 runs 15 residues. CDR3 protein: CASTMGGEGKYGYTF. CDR3 DNA: TGTGCCAGCACAATGGGCGGGGAAGGGAAGTATGGCTACACCTTC.

This clone was counted between two and nine times. The J gene is TRBJ2-5, the V gene TRBV11-1; 9 bases are a match to TRBD2. With 2 bases clipped from V and 3 bases from J, the junction kept 10 bases outside the gene matches. The CDR3 runs 17 residues. Germline CDR1 is SGHAT and CDR2 is FQDESV (reference sequence). Here the CDR3 reads CASSLSGGGDREETQYF. The DNA of the CDR3 is TGTGCCAGCAGCTTATCAGGCGGGGGGGACCGGGAAGAGACCCAGTACTTC.

There are a few counts of this clone. The chain recombines TRBV30 with TRBJ2-3, with 8 bases aligning to TRBD2. The CDR3 has 14 residues. CDR1 is GTSNPN, CDR2 SVGIG, per germline (reference sequence). V shed 8 bases, J shed 4 bases, and the junction held 11 bases outside the gene matches. This CDR3 reads CAGTGTRDSDTQYF. The CDR3 DNA reads as TGTGCCGGGACCGGGACTAGAGATTCAGATACGCAGTATTTT. Filled out from reference TRBV30 and TRBJ2-3, the complete variable domain reads SQTIHQWPATLVQPVGSPLSLECTVEGTSNPNLYWYRQAAGRGLQLLFYSVGIGQISSEVPQNLSASRPQDRQFILSSKKLLLSDSGFYLCAGTGTRDSDTQYFGPGTRLTVL.

In its sample, this clone was seen a few times. This chain uses TRBV9 with TRBJ1-2, with 9 nucleotides matching TRBD1. V shed 5 bases, J shed 2 bases, and the junction held 4 bases outside the gene matches. CDR3 length equals 14 residues. Germline V lookup: CDR1 SGDLS, CDR2 YYNGEE. In nucleotides, the CDR3 is TGTGCCAGCAGTACCGGGACAGGGAACTATGGCTACACCTTC. Translating it yields CASSTGTGNYGYTF.

The sample holds a few counts of this clone. The V call is TRBV2, the J call TRBJ1-3; no clear D. V was pared by 3 bases and J by 7 bases, with 13 bases between. CDR1 and CDR2 (germline): SNHLY, FYNNEI. The CDR3 covers 14 residues. The CDR3 DNA sequence: TGTGCCAGCAGTGATTGGCTCCCCCCGAACACCATATATTTT. Encoded protein: CASSDWLPPNTIYF. The complete variable domain, with remaining parts taken from reference TRBV2 and TRBJ1-3, reads EPEVTQTPSHQVTQMGQEVILRCVPISNHLYFYWYRQILGQKVEFLVSFYNNEISEKSEIFDDQFSVERPDGSNFTLKIRSTKLEDSAMYFCASSDWLPPNTIYFGEGSWLTVV.

This chain links TRBV27 with TRBJ1-1, with D hard to call. The CDR3 extends over 12 amino acids. V was pared by 3 bases and J by 4 bases, with 6 bases between. Germline V CDR1 and CDR2: MNHEY, SMNVEV (reference sequence). Written as DNA, the CDR3 is TGTGCCAGCAGTTTGAGTGGCACTGAAGCTTTCTTT. It specifies CASSLSGTEAFF.

The V call is TRBV11-3, the J call TRBJ2-1, with TRBD2 as a possible D gene (6 bases). Trimming removed 0 bases at V and 5 bases at J, with 17 bases between. Germline V gene sequence: CDR1 SGHNT, CDR2 YENEEA. The CDR3 extends over 17 amino acids. CDR3 DNA sequence: TGTGCCAGCAGCTTAGATGGTAACAGCGGGCTTCACAATGAGCAGTTCTTC. Its protein is CASSLDGNSGLHNEQFF.

The sample holds a few counts of this clone. This chain connects TRBV4-1 to TRBJ2-1, with 10 nucleotides matching TRBD2. Germline values: CDR1 MGHRA, CDR2 YSYEKL. The V and J ends lost 2 bases and 7 bases, in that order; junction bases with no gene match: 20. This CDR3 spans 20 amino acids. The CDR3: CASSQTTQGKLGLASNEQFF. CDR3 in DNA: TGCGCCAGCAGCCAAACGACACAGGGAAAATTGGGACTAGCGAGTAATGAGCAGTTCTTC.

This clone was counted only a few times. The chain joins TRBV11-2 to TRBJ2-4; TRBD1 aligns across 8 bases. Losses at the gene ends were 1 base for V and 8 bases for J; bases not matched to a gene: 4. The CDR3 loop spans 14 amino acids. Germline assignment: CDR1 SGHAT and CDR2 FQNNGV. CDR3 region: CASSLVGTGHIQYF. DNA of the CDR3: TGTGCCAGCAGCTTAGTCGGGACAGGCCACATTCAGTACTTC.

This clone has more than one count but fewer than ten. V usage is TRBV5-1 and J usage is TRBJ1-2, with no clear D. Trimming cost V 4 bases and J 5 bases, with 9 bases left between them. This CDR3 is 12 amino acids long. From germline, CDR1 is SGHRS and CDR2 YFSETQ. CDR3 residues: CASSEDYYGYTF. CDR3 DNA sequence: TGCGCCAGCAGCGAGGACTATTATGGCTACACCTTC.

This clone appeared a few times. This rearrangement joins TRBV10-3 to TRBJ1-2, with a weak D call TRBD1 (6 bases). V lost 7 bases and J 0 bases, leaving 21 bases between the germline ends. This CDR3 has 17 amino acids. Germline loops: CDR1 ENHRY, CDR2 SYGVKD. CDR3 amino acids: CAITGAAGQGPNYGYTF. The CDR3 DNA is TGTGCCATCACAGGGGCGGCAGGACAAGGCCCTAACTATGGCTACACCTTC.

The V call is TRBV7-2, the J call TRBJ2-3; D is unresolved. V was clipped by 0 bases and J by 3 bases, with 7 bases between them. This CDR3 region has 14 residues. The V gene's germline CDR1 is SGHTA and CDR2 FQGNSA. CDR3 sequence (DNA): TGTGCCAGCAGCTTAGCGCTCGGGACAGATACGCAGTATTTT. Its protein is CASSLALGTDTQYF.

The chain joins TRBV2 to TRBJ2-1; 8 bases map to TRBD2. CDR1 and CDR2 from the germline V gene are SNHLY and FYNNEI. V lost 8 bases and J lost 7; bases outside the gene matches: 10. CDR3 length: 14 amino acids. CDR3 protein: CASWFGGGGNEQFF. Here the CDR3 DNA reads TGTGCCAGCTGGTTCGGGGGGGGTGGGAATGAGCAGTTCTTC.

The sample holds a few counts of this clone. The V gene is TRBV29-1, the J gene TRBJ2-5; 11 bases are shared with TRBD2. This CDR3 has 15 residues. J was trimmed by 5 bases and V by 3 bases; bases with no gene match: 8. Per the germline V gene, CDR1 is SQVTM and CDR2 is ANQGSEA. The CDR3 bases are TGCAGCGTTGATGTAGCGGGGGGGCGTGGGGAGACCCAGTACTTC. Translation: CSVDVAGGRGETQYF. Using reference TRBV29-1 and TRBJ2-5 for the parts outside the CDR3, the full variable domain is SAVISQKPSRDICQRGTSLTIQCQVDSQVTMMFWYRQQPGQSLTLIATANQGSEATYESGFVIDKFPISRPNLTFSTLTVSNMSPEDSSIYLCSVDVAGGRGETQYFGPGTRLLVL.

This clone was seen a handful of times. J is TRBJ1-6 and V is TRBV4-2; D is possibly TRBD1 (5 bases). CDR3 length equals 15 residues. Germline CDR1 is LGHNA and CDR2 is YNFKEQ. V lost 1 base and J 7 bases, leaving 11 bases between the germline ends. The CDR3 bases are TGTGCCAGCAGCCAAGGGGGCACGGAGAATTCACCCCTCCACTTT. Amino acids: CASSQGGTENSPLHF.

This clone was seen a few times. The chain links TRBV7-9 to TRBJ1-1; D unresolved. CDR3 length: 12 amino acids. Germline assignment: CDR1 SEHNR and CDR2 FQNEAQ (reference sequence). The V end lost 8 bases, the J end lost 0 bases, and 7 bases lay between the germline ends. The CDR3 nucleotides are TGTGCCAGCCTCGGTTTGAACACTGAAGCTTTCTTT. It yields the protein CASLGLNTEAFF.

This clone was counted between two and nine times. The rearrangement uses TRBV14 and TRBJ2-5, with 13 positions matching TRBD2. This CDR3 contains 16 residues. Germline V gene sequence: CDR1 SGHDN, CDR2 FVKESK. V shed 4 bases and J 7 bases; nucleotides not matched to a gene: 9. CDR3: CASSPGTSGALGTQYF. In DNA, the CDR3 is TGTGCCAGCAGCCCTGGGACTAGCGGGGCCTTAGGGACCCAGTACTTC.